A single sample is the source of the 3 T cell receptor beta chains below, sequenced in a study of shared clonotypes between healthy human individuals. The method was immunoSEQ multiplex PCR; TCRdb's version includes in-frame clones alone and lacks a portion of them. The data contain roughly 640,000 clones, roughly 97% of them singletons. The specimen sequenced was naive CD4+ T cells sorted from blood. Subset of the sample: CD45RA+ positively selected. The receptor source for this set is a woman in her 30s in good health.

This rearrangement joins TRBV5-1 to TRBJ2-3; no clear D. The CDR3 has 14 amino acids. Germline V CDR1 and CDR2: SGHRS, YFSETQ. V was clipped by 3 bases and J by 0 bases, with 8 bases between them. CDR3 amino acids: CASSSPSSTDTQYF. The DNA for the CDR3 is TGCGCCAGCAGCTCGCCTTCCAGCACAGATACGCAGTATTTT.

This chain connects TRBV5-1 to TRBJ2-3, with 12 bases fitting TRBD2. The CDR3 totals 15 residues. Germline CDR1 reads SGHRS; CDR2 reads YFSETQ. The junction had 1 base not matched to a gene; V was cut back by 0 bases and J by 5 bases. CDR3 sequence reads: CASSLELAGGDTQYF. As DNA, the CDR3 is TGCGCCAGCAGCTTGGAACTAGCGGGAGGAGATACGCAGTATTTT.

CDR3 DNA sequence: TGTGCCAGCAGTTTGTATGGTAGCGGTCAAGAGACCCAGTACTTC. Its translation is CASSLYGSGQETQYF. The chain recombines TRBV28 with TRBJ2-5; the D gene is possibly TRBD2 (6 bases). Trimming pared 3 bases from V and 2 bases from J, leaving 13 bases between. This CDR3 has 15 residues. From germline, CDR1 is MDHEN and CDR2 SYDVKM.